One and the same sample provided the 30 T cell receptor beta chains below, sequenced in a study of blood T cell repertoires in COVID-19. Sequencing was performed with immunoSEQ multiplex PCR; in TCRdb, only in-frame clones are kept and a portion is missing. Of 120,000 to 150,000 clones in the sample, over 80% are singletons; the top ten hold less than 6%. Sequenced sample: PBMCs or T cells enriched from blood (not recorded which). The receptors shown here come from a woman between 45 and 65 years old who had been exposed to COVID-19.

This chain joins TRBV28 and TRBJ1-6; D unresolved. V was cut by 5 bases and J by 2 bases, with 16 bases left in between. This CDR3 is 17 amino acids long. CDR1 and CDR2 (germline): MDHEN, SYDVKM. CDR3 sequence reads: CASSKDSSSAYNSPLHF. The DNA of the CDR3 is TGTGCCAGCAGTAAGGACTCATCTTCCGCCTATAATTCACCCCTCCACTTT.

V and J are TRBV6-2 or TRBV6-3 and TRBJ2-4; D is perhaps TRBD2 (6 bases). CDR1 is MNHEY and CDR2 is SVGEGT in the germline V gene. V dropped 6 bases and J dropped 0 bases, with 18 bases sitting between them. The CDR3 is made up of 17 amino acids. The CDR3 sequence is CASSPRDWSRAKNIQYF. The DNA of the CDR3 is TGTGCCAGCAGCCCCCGGGACTGGTCCAGAGCCAAAAACATTCAGTACTTC.

This clone was observed once. The chain couples TRBV27 to TRBJ2-7; TRBD1 is a possible D gene (5 bases). CDR3 length: 15 amino acids. V lost 6 bases and J 2 bases, leaving 17 bases between the germline ends. The germline CDR1 and CDR2 sequences are MNHEY and SMNVEV (reference sequence). The CDR3, as DNA: TGTGCCAGCAGGCCTAGGGGTGCAGGGACCTACGAGCAGTACTTC. Translating gives CASRPRGAGTYEQYF.

The chain has TRBV19 and TRBJ2-1, with TRBD2 matching over 9 bases. Trimming removed 3 bases from V and 7 bases from J; junction bases left unmatched: 13. CDR3 size: 17 residues. CDR1 is LNHDA, CDR2 SQIVND, per germline (reference sequence). The CDR3 reads CASSIDRGGGAGNEQFF. CDR3 bases: TGTGCCAGTAGTATCGACCGTGGCGGGGGGGCCGGTAATGAGCAGTTCTTC.

The chain joins TRBV19 to TRBJ2-3, with 15 positions matching TRBD2. Looked up from germline, CDR1 is LNHDA and CDR2 is SQIVND (reference sequence). Losses at the gene ends were 4 bases for V and 5 bases for J; bases not matched to a gene: 7. The CDR3 has 17 residues. CDR3 loop: CASSTPGLAGGGDTQYF. In DNA form, the CDR3 reads TGTGCCAGTAGTACTCCCGGACTAGCGGGGGGGGGAGATACGCAGTATTTT. The full variable domain, in which reference TRBV19 and TRBJ2-3 provide the parts outside the CDR3, is DGGITQSPKYLFRKEGQNVTLSCEQNLNHDAMYWYRQDPGQGLRLIYYSQIVNDFQKGDIAEGYSVSREKKESFPLTVTSAQKNPTAFYLCASSTPGLAGGGDTQYFGPGTRLTVL.

This clone was counted a single time. The J gene is TRBJ2-6, the V gene TRBV6-5; no firm D call. The CDR3 is 14 residues long. Trimming left V 5 bases short and J 0 bases short, with 5 bases between. The V gene's germline CDR1 is MNHEY and CDR2 SVGAGI. The CDR3: CASSPLSGANVLTF. In DNA, the CDR3 is TGTGCCAGCAGTCCTCTCTCTGGGGCCAACGTCCTGACTTTC.

This chain connects TRBV19 to TRBJ2-7, with TRBD1 matching over 9 bases. The CDR3 sequence is 12 residues long. V lost 10 bases to trimming and J lost 7 bases; unmatched junction nucleotides: 8. Germline values: CDR1 LNHDA, CDR2 SQIVND (reference sequence). For the CDR3, the DNA is TGTGCCACTGGACAGGGGACGTCTGAGCAGTACTTC. Translated, it gives CATGQGTSEQYF.

The sample holds a few counts of this clone. The V gene is TRBV5-4, the J gene TRBJ1-1; the D gene is possibly TRBD1 (5 bases). This CDR3 is 14 amino acids long. The germline V gene encodes CDR1 SGHNT and CDR2 YYREEE (reference sequence). V was shortened by 5 bases and J by 4 bases, with 15 bases between the two germline ends. The DNA for the CDR3 is TGTGCCAGCAGACGGGACTCAGGCGCCACTGAAGCTTTCTTT. Residues: CASRRDSGATEAFF.

V and J are TRBV5-4 and TRBJ1-1; TRBD1 agrees at 7 bases. V gave up 7 bases and J gave up 5 bases; unmatched junction bases: 14. CDR1 is SGHNT, CDR2 YYREEE, per germline (reference sequence). The CDR3 has 15 residues. CDR3 protein: CASHPTGQGVTEAFF. DNA for the CDR3: TGTGCCAGCCACCCTACCGGGCAGGGGGTGACTGAAGCTTTCTTT.

V and J are TRBV9 and TRBJ2-5; 10 positions match TRBD2. CDR1 SGDLS and CDR2 YYNGEE come from the germline V gene. Germline trimming cut 4 bases from V and 5 bases from J; bases unmatched to any gene: 8. This CDR3 has 15 residues. The CDR3 coding sequence is TGTGCCAGCAGCACCGGACTAGCGGAGGGGGAGACCCAGTACTTC. Its translation: CASSTGLAEGETQYF.

J is TRBJ1-4 and V is TRBV29-1; the D is unclear. V lost 4 bases and J lost 5, with 17 bases in between. The CDR3 runs 15 residues. Germline values: CDR1 SQVTM, CDR2 ANQGSEA. The CDR3 sequence is CSVGGLRTGNEKLFF. The CDR3 DNA is TGCAGCGTTGGAGGACTCCGGACGGGGAATGAAAAACTGTTTTTT.

This chain links TRBV30 with TRBJ2-7, with TRBD1 as a possible D gene (6 bases). The germline V and J ends were trimmed by 6 bases and 0 bases, with 15 bases remaining between them. This CDR3 has 14 residues. Germline V gene sequence: CDR1 GTSNPN, CDR2 SVGIG (reference sequence). In nucleotides, the CDR3 is TGTGCCTGCCACCATCGGGACAACTCCTACGAGCAGTACTTC. This translates into CACHHRDNSYEQYF.

This chain joins TRBV7-8 and TRBJ2-7; D possibly uses TRBD1 or TRBD2 (9 bases each). This CDR3 contains 19 residues. With 5 bases removed from V and 3 bases from J, the gap between germline ends came to 29 bases. The germline V gene encodes CDR1 SGHVS and CDR2 FQNEAQ. The CDR3 DNA reads as TGTGCCAGCAGCGCAACGGGACAGGGAGGCGGGAGGGCCGGCTACGAGCAGTACTTC. Residues: CASSATGQGGGRAGYEQYF. Based on the CDR3 plus reference TRBV7-8 and TRBJ2-7, the full variable domain is GAGVSQSPRYKVAKRGQDVALRCDPISGHVSLFWYQQALGQGPEFLTYFQNEAQLDKSGLPSDRFFAERPEGSVSTLKIQRTQQEDSAVYLCASSATGQGGGRAGYEQYFGPGTRLTVT.

The chain links TRBV3-1 (or the pseudogene TRBV3-2) to TRBJ1-2, with no clear D. The CDR3 totals 13 residues. The germline gives CDR1 LGHDT, CDR2 YNNKEL (reference sequence). Trimming cost V 3 bases and J 3 bases, with 8 bases left between them. Here the CDR3 DNA reads TGTGCCAGCAGCCAGAACGGAGACTATGGCTACACCTTC. This encodes CASSQNGDYGYTF.

This chain links TRBV6-5 with TRBJ2-3, with D perhaps TRBD2 (6 bases). Germline loops: CDR1 MNHEY, CDR2 SVGAGI. The CDR3 contains 13 residues. V gave up 8 bases and J gave up 1 base, with 10 bases separating them. The CDR3 is CASSGLRTDTQYF. The DNA of the CDR3 is TGTGCCAGCTCGGGACTCCGCACAGATACGCAGTATTTT.

The chain's CDR3 is CASSLNPRSGGPSNTQYF. CDR3 DNA sequence: TGTGCCAGCAGCTTAAACCCTCGGAGCGGGGGGCCCTCGAATACGCAGTATTTT. The rearrangement joins TRBV7-3 to TRBJ2-3; 9 bases map to TRBD2. Germline lookup yields CDR1 SGHTA and CDR2 FQGTGA. The CDR3 is 18 residues long. The V segment lost 1 base and the J segment 7 bases; nucleotides outside the gene matches: 15.

This chain links TRBV30 with TRBJ1-6, with 8 bases lining up with TRBD1. V lost 7 bases to trimming and J lost 10 bases; unmatched junction nucleotides: 6. This CDR3 region has 12 residues. CDR1 GTSNPN and CDR2 SVGIG come from the germline V gene (reference sequence). The CDR3 here is CASQTGESPLHF. CDR3 nucleotide sequence: TGTGCCTCACAGACAGGGGAATCACCCCTCCACTTT.

The chain is built from TRBV5-5 and TRBJ1-1; maybe TRBD1 (5 bases). Germline V gene lookup returns CDR1 SGHKS and CDR2 YYEKEE (reference sequence). There are 17 residues in the CDR3. V gave up 0 bases and J gave up 4 bases, with 19 bases separating them. CDR3 coding DNA: TGTGCCAGCAGCTTGGGTCAGGGATTATCTCGGGTCACTGAAGCTTTCTTT. It encodes CASSLGQGLSRVTEAFF.

V is TRBV18 and J is TRBJ1-1, with a weak D call TRBD1 (6 bases). Per germline, CDR1 KGHSH and CDR2 LQKENI. CDR3 size: 17 residues. The V end was cut by 5 bases, the J end by 5 bases, with 24 bases between. CDR3 nucleotide sequence: TGTGCCAGCTCATCGACCCCCCCCGGGGGGCGCGGAACTGAAGCTTTCTTT. This translates into CASSSTPPGGRGTEAFF.

The chain links TRBV18 to TRBJ1-2; D is undetermined. The CDR3 contains 13 residues. Trimming stripped 6 bases from V and 0 bases from J, with 8 bases between. Germline CDR1 KGHSH, CDR2 LQKENI. The CDR3 is CASSVSANYGYTF. The CDR3 nucleotides are TGTGCCAGCTCTGTATCAGCTAACTATGGCTACACCTTC.

This chain links TRBV27 with TRBJ1-1; 9 bases are shared with TRBD1. V lost 3 bases, J lost 1 base, and 3 bases stayed unmatched. The CDR3 totals 15 residues. Germline values: CDR1 MNHEY, CDR2 SMNVEV (reference sequence). CDR3 coding DNA: TGTGCCAGCAGTTTCCTGGACAGGGGGAACACTGAAGCTTTCTTT. Translation: CASSFLDRGNTEAFF.

This clone is a singleton in its sample. The rearrangement uses TRBV4-3 and TRBJ2-2; TRBD2 might be the D (6 bases). V was cut by 2 bases and J by 0 bases, with 19 bases left in between. From germline, CDR1 is LGHNA and CDR2 YSLEER. The CDR3 consists of 19 residues. DNA of the CDR3: TGCGCCAGCAGCCAAAAACTGGGGGGAGGCCTCGCGAACACCGGGGAGCTGTTTTTT. It specifies CASSQKLGGGLANTGELFF.

The chain couples TRBV12-5 to TRBJ2-7, with 12 bases matching TRBD1. The germline V gene encodes CDR1 LGHNT and CDR2 FRNRAP. The CDR3 is 14 residues long. The V segment lost 5 bases and the J segment 5 bases; nucleotides outside the gene matches: 4. CDR3 protein: CASGTGQGAHEQYF. The CDR3 DNA follows: TGTGCTAGTGGTACGGGACAGGGGGCACACGAGCAGTACTTC.

The rearrangement uses TRBV24-1 and TRBJ2-3, with 9 bases lining up with TRBD1. V shed 4 bases, J shed 3 bases, and the junction held 4 bases outside the gene matches. The CDR3 runs 15 residues. Germline-derived CDR1 and CDR2 are KGHDR and SFDVKD. The CDR3 reads CATSDTGGKTDTQYF. CDR3 nucleotide sequence: TGTGCCACCAGTGACACAGGGGGCAAAACAGATACGCAGTATTTT.

The chain carries TRBV12-3 or TRBV12-4 and TRBJ2-1; weak D call: TRBD2 (6 bases). CDR3 length: 13 amino acids. Trimming removed 5 bases at V and 6 bases at J, with 11 bases between. This chain's CDR3 is CASSLSGLNEQFF. Here the CDR3 DNA reads TGTGCCAGCAGTCTTAGCGGCCTCAATGAGCAGTTCTTC.

This chain uses TRBV23-1 with TRBJ1-1; 7 bases are shared with TRBD1. TRBV23-1 is an ORF for which the function is uncertain. J lost 10 bases, V lost 2 bases, and 4 bases had no gene match. There are 12 residues in the CDR3. The CDR3 DNA sequence: TGCGCCAGCAGTCAAGGTCAGGGGGGAGCTTTCTTT. This codes for CASSQGQGGAFF.

The CDR3 sequence: CASSVTRRGGDTGELFF. The CDR3 bases are TGTGCCAGCAGCGTTACCCGGAGGGGGGGCGACACCGGGGAGCTGTTTTTT. J is TRBJ2-2 and V is TRBV9, with D possibly being TRBD2 (7 bases). In germline, CDR1 is SGDLS, CDR2 YYNGEE. The CDR3 runs 17 residues. V was cut by 2 bases and J by 3 bases, with 17 bases left in between.

The chain has TRBV6-5 and TRBJ2-7; possibly TRBD2 for D (6 bases). The CDR3 extends over 15 amino acids. The germline gives CDR1 MNHEY, CDR2 SVGAGI. V lost 7 bases to trimming and J lost 2 bases, with 18 bases between them. Here the CDR3 reads CASTIAAGWPYEQYF. The CDR3 DNA sequence: TGTGCCAGCACTATAGCAGCGGGTTGGCCCTACGAGCAGTACTTC.

V and J are TRBV6-1 and TRBJ2-1, with a tentative D call TRBD2 (5 bases). V lost 1 base and J lost 8, with 15 bases in between. The CDR3 covers 15 residues. Germline V CDR1 and CDR2: MNHNS, SASEGT. CDR3 residues: CASSEVGRPRDEQFF. In DNA, the CDR3 is TGTGCCAGCAGTGAAGTCGGGCGGCCGCGGGATGAGCAGTTCTTC.

This clone came up a few times. V is TRBV27 and J is TRBJ2-7, with 10 bases that match TRBD1. Germline lookup yields CDR1 MNHEY and CDR2 SMNVEV (reference sequence). This CDR3 has 16 amino acids. Trimming cost V 2 bases and J 5 bases; bases outside gene matches: 9. CDR3 in amino acids: CASSLTTLTGGDEQYF. CDR3 nucleotide sequence: TGTGCCAGCAGTTTAACCACCTTGACAGGGGGCGACGAGCAGTACTTC.